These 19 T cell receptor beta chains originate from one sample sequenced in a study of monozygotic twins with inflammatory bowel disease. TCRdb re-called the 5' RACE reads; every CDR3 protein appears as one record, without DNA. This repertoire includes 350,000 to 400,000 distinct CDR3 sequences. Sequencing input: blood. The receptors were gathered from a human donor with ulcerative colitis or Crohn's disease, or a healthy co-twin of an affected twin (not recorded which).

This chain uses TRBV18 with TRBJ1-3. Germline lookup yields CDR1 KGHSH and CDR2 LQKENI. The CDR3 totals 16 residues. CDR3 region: CASSPRGRTSGNTIYF.

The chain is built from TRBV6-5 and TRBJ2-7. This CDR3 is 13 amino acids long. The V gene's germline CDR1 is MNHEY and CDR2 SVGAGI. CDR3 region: CASSRLRSYEQYF.

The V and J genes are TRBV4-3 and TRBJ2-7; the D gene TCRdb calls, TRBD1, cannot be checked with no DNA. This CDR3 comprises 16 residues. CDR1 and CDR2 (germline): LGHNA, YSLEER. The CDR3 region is CASSQGAGTGVYEQYF.

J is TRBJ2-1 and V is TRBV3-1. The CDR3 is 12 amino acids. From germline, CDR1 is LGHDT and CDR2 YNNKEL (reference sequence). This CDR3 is CASSQDRTEQFF.

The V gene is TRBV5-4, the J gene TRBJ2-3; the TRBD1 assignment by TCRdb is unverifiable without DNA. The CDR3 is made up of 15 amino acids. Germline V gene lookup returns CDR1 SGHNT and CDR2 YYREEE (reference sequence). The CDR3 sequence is CASSSGTDSTDTQYF.

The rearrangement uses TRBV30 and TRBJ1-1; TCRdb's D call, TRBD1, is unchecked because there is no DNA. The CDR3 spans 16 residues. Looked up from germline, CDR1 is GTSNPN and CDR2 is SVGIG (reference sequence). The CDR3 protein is CAWSVRRVSTGTEAFF.

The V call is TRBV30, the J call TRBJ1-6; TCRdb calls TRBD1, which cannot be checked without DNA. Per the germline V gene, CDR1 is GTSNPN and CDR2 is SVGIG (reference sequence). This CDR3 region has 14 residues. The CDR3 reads CAWAPGTGNSPLHF.

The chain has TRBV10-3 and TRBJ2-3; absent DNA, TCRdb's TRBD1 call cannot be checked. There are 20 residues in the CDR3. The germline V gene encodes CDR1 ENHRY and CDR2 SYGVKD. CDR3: CAISPRTGARATSSTDTQYF.

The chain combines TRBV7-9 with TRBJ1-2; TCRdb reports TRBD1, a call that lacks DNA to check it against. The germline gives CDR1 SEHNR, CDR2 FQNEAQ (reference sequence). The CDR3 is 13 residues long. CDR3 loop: CASSHGTGYGYTF.

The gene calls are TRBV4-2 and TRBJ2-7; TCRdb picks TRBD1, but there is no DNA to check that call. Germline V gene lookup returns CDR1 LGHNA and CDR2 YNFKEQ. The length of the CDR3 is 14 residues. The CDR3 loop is CASSHPGQGSEQYF.

CDR3 sequence reads: CASSLSGGLSYELEQYF. V is TRBV5-1 and J is TRBJ2-7; TCRdb names TRBD2, which stays unverified in the absence of DNA. The CDR3 sequence is 17 residues long. Germline V CDR1 and CDR2: SGHRS, YFSETQ.

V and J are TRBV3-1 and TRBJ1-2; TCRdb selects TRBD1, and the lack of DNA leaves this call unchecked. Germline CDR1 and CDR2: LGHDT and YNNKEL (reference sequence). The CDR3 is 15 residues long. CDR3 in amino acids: CASSQFRVGSYGYTF.

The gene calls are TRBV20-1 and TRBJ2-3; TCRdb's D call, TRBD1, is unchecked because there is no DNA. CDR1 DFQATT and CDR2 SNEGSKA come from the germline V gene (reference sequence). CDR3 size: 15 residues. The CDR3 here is CSARDRGSHTDTQYF.

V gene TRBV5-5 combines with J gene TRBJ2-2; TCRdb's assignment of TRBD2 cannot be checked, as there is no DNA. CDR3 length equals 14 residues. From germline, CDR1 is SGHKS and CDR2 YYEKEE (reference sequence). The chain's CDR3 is CASSPLLTSGELFF.

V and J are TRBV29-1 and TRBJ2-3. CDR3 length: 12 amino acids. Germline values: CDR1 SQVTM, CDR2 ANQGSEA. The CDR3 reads CSVLITVDTQYF.

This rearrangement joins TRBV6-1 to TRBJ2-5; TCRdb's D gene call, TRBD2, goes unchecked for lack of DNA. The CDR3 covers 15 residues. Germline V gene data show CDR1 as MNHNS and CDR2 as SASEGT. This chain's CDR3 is CASHTSLLRQETQYF.

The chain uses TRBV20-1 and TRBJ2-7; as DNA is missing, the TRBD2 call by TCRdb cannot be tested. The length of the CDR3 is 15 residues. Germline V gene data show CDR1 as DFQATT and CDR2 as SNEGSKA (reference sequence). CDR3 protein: CSASRSAGRQVEQYF.

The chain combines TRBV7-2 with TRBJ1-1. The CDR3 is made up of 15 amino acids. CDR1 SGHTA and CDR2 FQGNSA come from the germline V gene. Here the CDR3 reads CASSTTQHGNTEAFF.

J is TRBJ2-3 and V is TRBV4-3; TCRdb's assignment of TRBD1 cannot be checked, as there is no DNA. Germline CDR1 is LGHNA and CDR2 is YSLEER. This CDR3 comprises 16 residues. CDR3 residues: CASSQRQGDRADTQYF.